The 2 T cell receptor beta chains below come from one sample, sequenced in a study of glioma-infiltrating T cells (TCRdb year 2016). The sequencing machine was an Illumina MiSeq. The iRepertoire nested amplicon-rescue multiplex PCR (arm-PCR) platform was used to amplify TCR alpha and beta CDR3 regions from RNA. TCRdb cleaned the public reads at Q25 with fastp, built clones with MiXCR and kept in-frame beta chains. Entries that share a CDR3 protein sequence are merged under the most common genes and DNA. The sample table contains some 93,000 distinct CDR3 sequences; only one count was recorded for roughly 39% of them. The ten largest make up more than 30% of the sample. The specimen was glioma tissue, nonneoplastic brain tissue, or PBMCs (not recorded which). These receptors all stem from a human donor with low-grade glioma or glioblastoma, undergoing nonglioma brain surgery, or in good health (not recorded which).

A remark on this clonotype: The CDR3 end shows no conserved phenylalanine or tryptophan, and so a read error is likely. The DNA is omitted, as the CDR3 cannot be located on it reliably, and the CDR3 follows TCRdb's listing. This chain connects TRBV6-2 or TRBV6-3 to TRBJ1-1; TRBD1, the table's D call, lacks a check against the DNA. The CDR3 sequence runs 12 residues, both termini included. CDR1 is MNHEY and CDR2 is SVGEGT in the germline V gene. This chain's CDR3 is CASNEGRTEPFL.

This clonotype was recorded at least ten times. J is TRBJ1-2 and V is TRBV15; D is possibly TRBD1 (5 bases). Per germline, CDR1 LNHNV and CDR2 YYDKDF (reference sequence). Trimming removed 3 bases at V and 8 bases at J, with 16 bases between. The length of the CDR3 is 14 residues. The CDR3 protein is CATSSTGRGVGYTF. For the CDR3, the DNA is TGTGCCACCAGCAGCACTGGGAGGGGTGTGGGCTACACCTTC.